This T cell receptor beta chain was captured in a study of blood T cell repertoires in COVID-19. Study overall: COVID-19 samples, acute and convalescent, were from the United States, Italy and Spain. Sources were T cells, B-cell-depleted T cells, or PBMCs; the material itself was cDNA or gDNA.

Cohort allocation depended upon clinical history that participants reported. In the source study's methods: Counts of nucleated cells, estimated from reference gene primer amplification, were obtained. Sequenced by immunoSEQ multiplex PCR; TCRdb stores in-frame clones only, minus some. Clone size and V and J calls were adopted from that table, with D and trimming inferred from the DNA. The sample yields around 250,000 clones, around 85% seen once. CDR1 MDHEN and CDR2 SYDVKM come from the germline V gene. The length of the CDR3 is 12 residues. Trimming shortened V by 5 bases and J by 4 bases, and 8 bases separated the two germline ends.

The receptor's source is a woman aged 50 to 60 who had recovered from COVID-19. The rearrangement uses TRBV28 and TRBJ1-2, with D hard to call. Source material: PBMCs or T cells enriched from blood (not recorded which). The CDR3 DNA reads as TGTGCCAGCAGTCGGGAGGGCTATGGCTACACCTTC. Translation gives CASSREGYGYTF.